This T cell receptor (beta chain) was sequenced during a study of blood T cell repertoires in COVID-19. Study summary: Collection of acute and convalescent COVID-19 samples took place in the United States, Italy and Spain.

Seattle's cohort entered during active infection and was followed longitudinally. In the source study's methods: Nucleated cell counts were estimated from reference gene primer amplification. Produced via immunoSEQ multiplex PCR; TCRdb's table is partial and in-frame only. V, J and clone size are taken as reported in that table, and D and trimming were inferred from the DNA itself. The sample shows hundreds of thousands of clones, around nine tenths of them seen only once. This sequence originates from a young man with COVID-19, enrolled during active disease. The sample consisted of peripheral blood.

The CDR3 nucleotides read TGTGCCAGTAGTATACAAAGCCTCCATCAGCCCCAGCATTTT. It specifies CASSIQSLHQPQHF. The genes are TRBV19 and TRBJ1-5; no definite D call. With 2 bases removed from V and 5 bases from J, the gap between germline ends came to 10 bases. The V gene's germline CDR1 is LNHDA and CDR2 SQIVND (reference sequence). There are 14 residues in the CDR3.